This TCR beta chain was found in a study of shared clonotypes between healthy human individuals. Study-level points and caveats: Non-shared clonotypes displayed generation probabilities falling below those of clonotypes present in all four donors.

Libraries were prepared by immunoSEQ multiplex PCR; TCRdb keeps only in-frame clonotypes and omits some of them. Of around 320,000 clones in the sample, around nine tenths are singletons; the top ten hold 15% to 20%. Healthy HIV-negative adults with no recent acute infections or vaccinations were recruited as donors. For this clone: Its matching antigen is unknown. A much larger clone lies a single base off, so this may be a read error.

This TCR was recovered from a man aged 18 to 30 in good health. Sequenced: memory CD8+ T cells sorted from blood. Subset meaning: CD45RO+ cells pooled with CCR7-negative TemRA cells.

Here the CDR3 DNA reads TGTGCCAGCAGCTTGACCTACGAGCAGTACTTC. It codes for CASSLTYEQYF. The chain links TRBV7-6 to TRBJ2-7; D call uncertain. The CDR3 has 11 amino acids. Germline CDR1 SGHVS, CDR2 FNYEAQ. V lost 3 bases and J lost 2, with 2 bases in between.